The present T cell receptor beta chain was sequenced within a study of low-dose radiotherapy and immunotherapy resistance in tumors. Study background: Cohort 1 patients were irradiated with 0.5 Gy fractions every 2 weeks to 6.5 Gy total. Intravenous cyclophosphamide at 200 mg/m2 preceded radiation and immunotherapy by one day, every two weeks. Oral administration of aspirin 300 mg daily occurred for four cycles, commencing at cycle 1 day 1.

In its sample, this clonotype was seen a few times. Donors were given nivolumab, ipilimumab, aspirin, low-dose cyclophosphamide and low-dose radiotherapy. The CDR3 contains 12 residues. Germline V gene lookup returns CDR1 MNHGY and CDR2 SAAAGT. The V end was cut by 0 bases, the J end by 5 bases, with 4 bases between. First-strand cDNA relied on TRAV- and TRBV-specific primers spanning alpha and beta chains. The PCR that amplified TCRs ran for 15 to 25 cycles, relying on a constant-region primer and a V-primer adapter. In TCRdb, the reads were re-called with MiXCR into one record per CDR3 protein. The sample lists about 6,600 distinct CDR3 sequences, about 50% occurring once.

This TCR was recovered from a human donor with advanced metastatic prostate, ovarian, gallbladder or colorectal cancer (not recorded which). This table probably holds off-target reads from a library built for another chain. This chain connects TRBV6-8 to TRBJ2-5; D ambiguous. This chain's CDR3 is CASSYSWETQYF. The CDR3 region has the DNA TGTGCCAGCAGTTACTCCTGGGAGACCCAGTACTTC.